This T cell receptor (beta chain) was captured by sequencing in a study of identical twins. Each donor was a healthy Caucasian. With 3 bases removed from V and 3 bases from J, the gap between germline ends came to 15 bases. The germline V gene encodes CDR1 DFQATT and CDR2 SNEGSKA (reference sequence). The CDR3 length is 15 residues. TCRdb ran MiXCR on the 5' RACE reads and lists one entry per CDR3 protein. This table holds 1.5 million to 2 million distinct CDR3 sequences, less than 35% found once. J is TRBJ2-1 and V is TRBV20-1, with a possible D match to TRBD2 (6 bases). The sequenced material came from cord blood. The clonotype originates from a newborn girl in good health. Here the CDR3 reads CSASLGGGYYNEQFF. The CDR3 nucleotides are TGCAGTGCTAGTCTTGGGGGAGGATACTACAATGAGCAGTTCTTC.